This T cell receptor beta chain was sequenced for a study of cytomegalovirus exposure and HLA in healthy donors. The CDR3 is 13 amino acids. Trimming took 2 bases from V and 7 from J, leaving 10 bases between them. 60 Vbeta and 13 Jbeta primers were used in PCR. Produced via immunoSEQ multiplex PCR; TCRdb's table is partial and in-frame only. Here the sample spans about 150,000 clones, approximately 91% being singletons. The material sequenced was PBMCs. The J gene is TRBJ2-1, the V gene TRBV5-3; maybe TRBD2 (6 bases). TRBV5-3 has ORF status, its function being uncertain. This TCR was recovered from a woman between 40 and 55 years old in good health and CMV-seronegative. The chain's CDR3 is CARSFGRENEQFF. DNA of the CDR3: TGTGCCAGAAGCTTCGGTCGGGAGAATGAGCAGTTCTTC.